Listed below are T cell receptor beta chains from one sample, sequenced in a study of cytotoxic CD8 clonotypes in ibrutinib-treated CLL. Profiling relied on immunoSEQ multiplex PCR, and the TCRdb table lists in-frame clones only, not all of them. In the table there are about 300,000 clones, roughly 71% of which are singletons. The sequencing used PBMCs, collected after 36 months of ibrutinib treatment. These receptors all come from a human donor with chronic lymphocytic leukemia. Each CDR3 is given with its conserved first and last residue.

J gene | V gene | CDR3 protein
TRBJ2-3 | TRBV7-9 | CASSFQTGDMDTQYF
TRBJ1-1 | TRBV5-6 | CASSLVGTGGEAFF
TRBJ2-3 | TRBV5-4 | CASSPPGQGTDTQYF
TRBJ1-2 | TRBV23-1 | CASSPTGNYGYTF
TRBJ1-2 | TRBV5-1 | CASSLRAIGNYGYTF
TRBJ2-1 | TRBV27 | CASGALGPRWNEQFF
TRBJ1-2 | TRBV11-2 | CASSFTTRGRVYGYTF
TRBJ2-1 | TRBV11-3 | CASSFTGTSGSVKQFF
TRBJ2-7 | TRBV27 | CASSLSSGRAFSYEQYF
TRBJ1-2 | TRBV28 | CASSGPGTNYGYTF
TRBJ1-1 | TRBV19 | CASSMTANEAFF
TRBJ2-3 | TRBV7-2 | CASSLYTDTQYF
TRBJ2-5 | TRBV4-1 | CASSQEQTFQETQYF
TRBJ1-2 | TRBV4-3 | CASSQEGRGRNYGYTF
TRBJ2-7 | TRBV10-2 | CASSVAGMIYEQYF
TRBJ2-1 | TRBV11-3 | CASSSGGFGNEQFF
TRBJ2-7 | TRBV11-2 | CASSWRGSEQYF
TRBJ1-5 | TRBV2 | CASSQDRDQPQHF
TRBJ1-2 | TRBV10-3 | CAITGSGNYGYTF
TRBJ2-7 | TRBV5-1 | CASSQNTGNEQYF
TRBJ2-3 | TRBV11-2 | CASSPGTSGRYTDTQYF
TRBJ2-3 | TRBV20-1 | CSRLNTDTQYF
TRBJ2-2 | TRBV18 | CASSDQNIAGPTGELFF
TRBJ2-3 | TRBV28 | CASTSPTGGGNTQYF
TRBJ2-7 | TRBV6-1 | CASSEGGGLPLKQYF
TRBJ2-2 | TRBV6-5 | CASSYSGSGELFF
TRBJ2-3 | TRBV7-3 | CASSFGGAERDTQYF
TRBJ2-2 | TRBV5-1 | CASSHPSGELFF
TRBJ1-2 | TRBV19 | CASSPRGDYGYTF
TRBJ2-5 | TRBV7-9 | CASSPTPQYF